Detailed here is one T cell receptor beta chain. Its antigen remains unidentified. V dropped 0 bases and J dropped 8 bases, with 13 bases sitting between them. Germline values: CDR1 LGHNA, CDR2 YNFKEQ. The length of the CDR3 is 14 residues. The repertoire was sequenced with immunoSEQ multiplex PCR; TCRdb's copy has only in-frame clones and lacks some. The repertoire holds fewer than 25,000 clones, about 80% seen once, with roughly a quarter in the top ten. The sample comes from a study of lymphopenia after photon versus proton radiotherapy. Study-level points and caveats: Proton therapy kept repertoires fairly stable, unlike photons, which gained effector/memory cells.

V usage is TRBV4-2 and J usage is TRBJ1-1; D perhaps matches TRBD1 (5 bases). The sequence was obtained from a man aged 35 to 55 with gastric cancer. The sample here was peripheral blood, taken from a patient treated with photon-based radiotherapy. The CDR3 loop is CASSQDPGTREAFF. CDR3 nucleotides: TGTGCCAGCAGCCAAGATCCCGGGACCCGGGAAGCTTTCTTT.